These T cell receptor beta chains were read from a single sample in a study of T cell responses to AZD1222 COVID-19 vaccine. Libraries were prepared by immunoSEQ multiplex PCR; TCRdb keeps only in-frame clonotypes and omits some of them. Of about 140,000 clones detected, 70% to 90% appear once; the ten largest clones hold roughly 6%. The source material was peripheral blood, sampled on day 0 of AZD1222 vaccination. These receptors were obtained from an adult in good health. Each CDR3 is given with its conserved first and last residue. Fields, in order: J gene, D gene, V gene, clone size, CDR3 DNA, CDR3 protein. A D gene is named only where the DNA matches it firmly. Rows may omit the clone size; those that give it use once, few, many or a size class.

J gene: TRBJ1-5
D gene: NA
V gene: TRBV7-6
clone size: NA
CDR3 DNA: TGTGCCAGCAGCTTAGGGACAGATCAGCCCCAGCATTTT
CDR3 protein: CASSLGTDQPQHF

J gene: TRBJ1-1
D gene: NA
V gene: TRBV6-2/TRBV6-3
clone size: few
CDR3 DNA: TGTGCCAGCAGTTATAAGGGGCGCGAAGCTTTCTTT
CDR3 protein: CASSYKGREAFF

J gene: TRBJ1-2
D gene: NA
V gene: TRBV5-4
clone size: NA
CDR3 DNA: TGTGCCAGCAGTTCCCCCGGGACGGCCTATGGCTACACCTTC
CDR3 protein: CASSSPGTAYGYTF

J gene: TRBJ1-5
D gene: NA
V gene: TRBV9
clone size: NA
CDR3 DNA: TGTGCCAGCAGCGTAGAGGGTAATAGCAATCAGCCCCAGCATTTT
CDR3 protein: CASSVEGNSNQPQHF

J gene: TRBJ2-7
D gene: NA
V gene: TRBV6-6
clone size: NA
CDR3 DNA: TGTGCCAGCAGTTACTCGCCGGGGCGGGACGAGCAGTACTTC
CDR3 protein: CASSYSPGRDEQYF

J gene: TRBJ2-7
D gene: NA
V gene: TRBV4-2
clone size: NA
CDR3 DNA: TGTGCCAGCAGCCCCCAGGGGGGGACAACTGATTACGAGCAGTACTTC
CDR3 protein: CASSPQGGTTDYEQYF

J gene: TRBJ1-5
D gene: NA
V gene: TRBV28
clone size: once
CDR3 DNA: TGTGCCAGCAGTTTATCGCGAGGACTGGGTCAGCCCCAGCATTTT
CDR3 protein: CASSLSRGLGQPQHF

J gene: TRBJ1-2
D gene: NA
V gene: TRBV4-3
clone size: few
CDR3 DNA: TGCGCCAGCAGCCAAGATCAACGGTGGGGCTACACCTTC
CDR3 protein: CASSQDQRWGYTF

J gene: TRBJ2-5
D gene: NA
V gene: TRBV7-2
clone size: NA
CDR3 DNA: TGTGCCAGCAGCTTTCGAGAGACCCAGTACTTC
CDR3 protein: CASSFRETQYF

J gene: TRBJ2-7
D gene: NA
V gene: TRBV5-1
clone size: NA
CDR3 DNA: TGCGCCAGCAGCGAGATGGCTGGTCTCGAGCAGTACTTC
CDR3 protein: CASSEMAGLEQYF

J gene: TRBJ2-7
D gene: TRBD2
V gene: TRBV5-3
clone size: once
CDR3 DNA: TGTGCCAGAAGCTTGGGGCCTACAGCGGGAGTGTTTCCCCACGAGCAGTACTTC
CDR3 protein: CARSLGPTAGVFPHEQYF

J gene: TRBJ2-1
D gene: TRBD1
V gene: TRBV28
clone size: NA
CDR3 DNA: TGTGCCAGCAGTCCGTCCGGGACAGGGGTTTACAATGAGCAGTTCTTC
CDR3 protein: CASSPSGTGVYNEQFF

J gene: TRBJ2-2
D gene: NA
V gene: TRBV11-3
clone size: NA
CDR3 DNA: TGTGCCAGCAGCTTAAGCTACGGACGACGTTCGAACACCGGGGAGCTGTTTTTT
CDR3 protein: CASSLSYGRRSNTGELFF

J gene: TRBJ1-1
D gene: NA
V gene: TRBV30
clone size: NA
CDR3 DNA: TGTGCCTGGAGTCGGGGCACTGAAGCTTTCTTT
CDR3 protein: CAWSRGTEAFF

J gene: TRBJ1-2
D gene: TRBD1
V gene: TRBV7-9
clone size: few
CDR3 DNA: TGTGCCAGCAGCTTACCCGGGACAGGCTATGGCTACACCTTC
CDR3 protein: CASSLPGTGYGYTF

J gene: TRBJ1-6
D gene: NA
V gene: TRBV5-1
clone size: NA
CDR3 DNA: TGCGCCAGCAGCTTGGACCCGACAGTTTCCAGGAGGGATAATTCACCCCTCCACTTT
CDR3 protein: CASSLDPTVSRRDNSPLHF

J gene: TRBJ1-6
D gene: NA
V gene: TRBV2
clone size: NA
CDR3 DNA: TGTGCCAGCAGTGAACCTGGATCACCCCTCCACTTT
CDR3 protein: CASSEPGSPLHF

J gene: TRBJ1-5
D gene: NA
V gene: TRBV30
clone size: NA
CDR3 DNA: TGTGCCTGCAACACAGGTCCGAATCAGCCCCAGCATTTT
CDR3 protein: CACNTGPNQPQHF

J gene: TRBJ1-4
D gene: NA
V gene: TRBV2
clone size: NA
CDR3 DNA: TGTGCCAGCAGTGAAGAACGACAGAGTAATGAAAAACTGTTTTTT
CDR3 protein: CASSEERQSNEKLFF

J gene: TRBJ1-2
D gene: NA
V gene: TRBV11-2
clone size: once
CDR3 DNA: TGTGCCAGCAGCTTAGATTGGGCCAGGGAGGGCACCTTC
CDR3 protein: CASSLDWAREGTF

J gene: TRBJ2-5
D gene: NA
V gene: TRBV27
clone size: NA
CDR3 DNA: TGTGCCAGCAGTTCCCCCAATAGCGGTAAAGAGACCCAGTACTTC
CDR3 protein: CASSSPNSGKETQYF

J gene: TRBJ2-3
D gene: NA
V gene: TRBV5-1
clone size: NA
CDR3 DNA: TGCGCCAGCAGCTTGGCCTTTTACCGCACAGATACGCAGTATTTT
CDR3 protein: CASSLAFYRTDTQYF

J gene: TRBJ1-2
D gene: NA
V gene: TRBV12-3/TRBV12-4
clone size: NA
CDR3 DNA: TGTGCCAGCAGTTTATCGGGCCACTATGGCTACACCTTC
CDR3 protein: CASSLSGHYGYTF

J gene: TRBJ2-1
D gene: TRBD1
V gene: TRBV19
clone size: NA
CDR3 DNA: TGTGCCAGTACCCTGTCCCGGGACAGGGAGGATGAGCAGTTCTTC
CDR3 protein: CASTLSRDREDEQFF

J gene: TRBJ2-5
D gene: TRBD1
V gene: TRBV4-3
clone size: NA
CDR3 DNA: TGCGCCAGCAGCCCAGGGGGACATGGCGGGACCCAGTACTTC
CDR3 protein: CASSPGGHGGTQYF

J gene: TRBJ1-2
D gene: NA
V gene: TRBV19
clone size: NA
CDR3 DNA: TGTGCCAGTAGTATAGGAGGAAACGGCTTCTATGGCTACACCTTC
CDR3 protein: CASSIGGNGFYGYTF

J gene: TRBJ1-2
D gene: NA
V gene: TRBV2
clone size: NA
CDR3 DNA: TGTGCCAGCAGTCCGGACAGCGGTGGCTATGGCTACACCTTC
CDR3 protein: CASSPDSGGYGYTF

J gene: TRBJ2-1
D gene: TRBD1
V gene: TRBV28
clone size: NA
CDR3 DNA: TGTGCCAGCAGTGGACAGGGACCCTACAATGAGCAGTTCTTC
CDR3 protein: CASSGQGPYNEQFF

J gene: TRBJ2-7
D gene: NA
V gene: TRBV5-1
clone size: NA
CDR3 DNA: TGCGCCAGCAGCTTGGCCCCTAGCCGTTCCTACGAGCAGTACTTC
CDR3 protein: CASSLAPSRSYEQYF

J gene: TRBJ1-2
D gene: TRBD1
V gene: TRBV30
clone size: NA
CDR3 DNA: TGTGCCTGGAGGCGATCCGGGACAGGGGGAGGCGGCTACACCTTC
CDR3 protein: CAWRRSGTGGGGYTF

J gene: TRBJ2-5
D gene: NA
V gene: TRBV11-3
clone size: NA
CDR3 DNA: TGTGCCAGCAGCTTAGTTTCATGGGCAGGACAAGAGACCCAGTACTTC
CDR3 protein: CASSLVSWAGQETQYF

J gene: TRBJ1-1
D gene: NA
V gene: TRBV11-2
clone size: few
CDR3 DNA: TGTGCCAGCAGTTACGACAGCCGGAACACTGAAGCTTTCTTT
CDR3 protein: CASSYDSRNTEAFF

J gene: TRBJ1-1
D gene: NA
V gene: TRBV7-6
clone size: NA
CDR3 DNA: TGTGCCAGCAGCCCCGTAACCAGGTTGAGGGACACTGAAGCTTTCTTT
CDR3 protein: CASSPVTRLRDTEAFF

J gene: TRBJ1-1
D gene: NA
V gene: TRBV20-1
clone size: NA
CDR3 DNA: TGCAGTGCTAGTCCGGCGGGGACTTTCTTT
CDR3 protein: CSASPAGTFF

J gene: TRBJ2-4
D gene: NA
V gene: TRBV5-4
clone size: NA
CDR3 DNA: TGTGCCAGCAGCTCCCTAGCCAAAAACATTCAGTACTTC
CDR3 protein: CASSSLAKNIQYF

J gene: TRBJ2-1
D gene: NA
V gene: TRBV6-2/TRBV6-3
clone size: NA
CDR3 DNA: TGTGCCAGCAGTTACCAGACGGAAAATGAGCAGTTCTTC
CDR3 protein: CASSYQTENEQFF

J gene: TRBJ1-5
D gene: NA
V gene: TRBV20-1
clone size: NA
CDR3 DNA: TGCAGTGCTAGTATTCTCTCGTTCGGCAATCAGCCCCAGCATTTT
CDR3 protein: CSASILSFGNQPQHF

J gene: TRBJ2-7
D gene: NA
V gene: TRBV5-1
clone size: NA
CDR3 DNA: TGCGCCAGCAGCTTGAGGTGGGATCGGACCTACGAGCAGTACTTC
CDR3 protein: CASSLRWDRTYEQYF